A single sample is the source of the 21 T cell receptor beta chains below, sequenced in a study of T-cell reconstitution after alpha-beta-depleted transplantation in children. TCRbeta library construction was performed incorporating unique molecular identifiers. Each CDR3 protein is one row after TCRdb ran MiXCR on the PCR reads. The top ten clones hold 43% of a sample with fewer than 250,000 distinct CDR3 sequences, roughly 15% of them seen once. Sample: PBMCs, mostly from graft donor cells, taken 360 days after TCRalphabeta/CD19-depleted stem cell transplant. The source of these receptors is a male patient aged 2 to 9 who had a stem cell transplant for acute lymphoblastic leukemia, so the T cells may come from the graft donor.

This clonotype has only a few counts. The chain uses TRBV12-3 or TRBV12-4 and TRBJ2-4; tentatively, D is TRBD1 (6 bases). CDR3 length: 13 amino acids. The ends were cut back, 2 bases at V and 11 bases at J, with 13 bases in the middle. The CDR3 spells CASSLIHGGFQYF. The CDR3 DNA follows: TGTGCCAGCAGTTTAATACATGGGGGCTTTCAGTACTTC.

In its sample, this clonotype was seen a few times. The gene calls are TRBV4-1 and TRBJ2-1, with D possibly being TRBD2 (6 bases). The V gene lost 0 bases and the J gene lost 2 bases, with 14 bases spanning the gap. Germline lookup yields CDR1 MGHRA and CDR2 YSYEKL. This CDR3 is built from 17 residues. The CDR3 region has the DNA TGCGCCAGCAGCCAAGAAGCACTAGCAAGCCCCTACAATGAGCAGTTCTTC. Its protein is CASSQEALASPYNEQFF.

The rearrangement joins TRBV6-1 to TRBJ1-5; TRBD1 is a possible D gene (5 bases). Per the germline V gene, CDR1 is MNHNS and CDR2 is SASEGT. CDR3 length equals 15 residues. V was shortened by 5 bases and J by 4 bases, with 15 bases between the two germline ends. The CDR3 sequence: CASSLPLGGNQPQHF. The CDR3 DNA is TGTGCCAGCAGTCTCCCCCTGGGGGGGAATCAGCCCCAGCATTTT.

The chain uses TRBV6-1 and TRBJ2-3; D tentatively reads TRBD1 or TRBD2 (5 bases each). Germline values: CDR1 MNHNS, CDR2 SASEGT. This CDR3 is 14 amino acids long. V was clipped by 5 bases and J by 0 bases, with 9 bases between them. The CDR3 coding sequence is TGTGCCAGCAGTATGGGGGACAGCACAGATACGCAGTATTTT. Translated, it gives CASSMGDSTDTQYF.

V gene TRBV12-3 or TRBV12-4 combines with J gene TRBJ1-6, with D perhaps TRBD1 (5 bases). Trimming shortened V by 6 bases and J by 9 bases, and 15 bases separated the two germline ends. The CDR3 runs 14 residues. CDR3 sequence: CASRLAQGSSPLHF. The CDR3 DNA reads as TGTGCCAGCAGGTTGGCCCAGGGTAGTTCACCCCTCCACTTT.

V and J are TRBV10-1 and TRBJ2-3, with D maybe TRBD2 (6 bases). The germline V gene encodes CDR1 WNHNN and CDR2 SYGVQD (reference sequence). This CDR3 is built from 15 residues. Between the trimmed V and J ends, which lost 2 bases and 2 bases, there was a span of 11 bases. The CDR3 spells CASSEVAGNTDTQYF. As DNA, the CDR3 is TGCGCCAGCAGTGAGGTTGCGGGAAACACAGATACGCAGTATTTT.

This clonotype was detected a few times. This chain links TRBV5-1 with TRBJ2-5; D is perhaps TRBD2 (8 bases). The CDR3 has 15 residues. CDR1 and CDR2 (germline): SGHRS, YFSETQ. V lost 4 bases to trimming and J lost 4 bases, with 17 bases between them. The DNA for the CDR3 is TGCGCCAGCAGCCCGGGAGGGCAGGGGGTAGAGACCCAGTACTTC. As protein: CASSPGGQGVETQYF.

This clonotype was detected ten times or more. The chain employs TRBV4-3 and TRBJ2-1, with 10 bases matching TRBD2. Germline CDR1 LGHNA, CDR2 YSLEER. The CDR3 spans 15 residues. V lost 1 base to trimming and J lost 8 bases; unmatched junction nucleotides: 5. The DNA of the CDR3 is TGCGCCAGCAGCCAAGGGCTAGCGGGGGCGTATGAGCAGTTCTTC. The encoded protein is CASSQGLAGAYEQFF.

The chain combines TRBV11-2 with TRBJ2-3; either TRBD1 or TRBD2 may fit D (5 bases each). CDR1 and CDR2 from the germline V gene are SGHAT and FQNNGV. V dropped 5 bases and J dropped 1 base, with 10 bases sitting between them. There are 14 residues in the CDR3. CDR3 coding DNA: TGTGCCAGCAGCCCGGGACGCGGCACAGATACGCAGTATTTT. Its translation: CASSPGRGTDTQYF.

This clonotype turned up a few times. CDR3: CASSQRGGYTEAFF. Here the CDR3 DNA reads TGTGCCAGCAGTCAACGGGGGGGCTACACTGAAGCTTTCTTT. The chain employs TRBV2 and TRBJ1-1; TRBD1 is a possible D gene (6 bases). Germline CDR1 is SNHLY and CDR2 is FYNNEI. V shed 5 bases and J shed 3 bases, with 13 bases lying between them. The CDR3 runs 14 residues.

The chain is built from TRBV6-4 and TRBJ1-2; 8 bases match TRBD1. J was trimmed by 4 bases and V by 2 bases; bases with no gene match: 6. The CDR3 has 15 amino acids. In germline, CDR1 is MRHNA, CDR2 SNTAGT. The CDR3 coding sequence is TGTGCCAGCAGTGACCCCGGACAGGGTCTCTATGGCTACACCTTC. It is translated as CASSDPGQGLYGYTF.

The rearrangement joins TRBV28 to TRBJ1-2, with D hard to call. Between the trimmed V and J ends, which lost 5 bases and 4 bases, there was a span of 11 bases. From germline, CDR1 is MDHEN and CDR2 SYDVKM. This CDR3 is 13 amino acids long. CDR3 loop: CASSAREGYGYTF. The DNA of the CDR3 is TGTGCCAGCAGTGCCCGGGAGGGCTATGGCTACACCTTC.

This clonotype showed up just a few times. The CDR3 DNA sequence: TGCGCCAGCAGCTCCTCCCCACAGGGGGACACCGGGGAGCTGTTTTTT. This translates into CASSSSPQGDTGELFF. The chain couples TRBV5-1 to TRBJ2-2, with TRBD1 identical over 8 bases. This CDR3 spans 16 amino acids. CDR1 and CDR2 from the germline V gene are SGHRS and YFSETQ. V shed 3 bases and J 3 bases; nucleotides not matched to a gene: 7. The variable domain in full, completed from reference TRBV5-1 and TRBJ2-2, reads KAGVTQTPRYLIKTRGQQVTLSCSPISGHRSVSWYQQTPGQGLQFLFEYFSETQRNKGNFPGRFSGRQFSNSRSEMNVSTLELGDSALYLCASSSSPQGDTGELFFGEGSRLTVL.

The CDR3 bases are TGTGCCAGCAGTTACTCCGCAGTCCCAGGCTCTGGAAACACCATATATTTT. Translation: CASSYSAVPGSGNTIYF. The chain combines TRBV6-5 with TRBJ1-3; D ambiguous. The germline V gene encodes CDR1 MNHEY and CDR2 SVGAGI. The V end was cut by 0 bases, the J end by 0 bases, with 12 bases between. The length of the CDR3 is 17 residues.

The chain carries TRBV5-1 and TRBJ2-5; D may be TRBD2 (6 bases). V lost 2 bases, J lost 5 bases, and 22 bases lay in between. Germline values: CDR1 SGHRS, CDR2 YFSETQ. CDR3 size: 17 residues. CDR3 bases: TGCGCCAGCAGCTTCCTTGTAACTAGCAGCTACTGGGAGACCCAGTACTTC. It yields the protein CASSFLVTSSYWETQYF. The full variable domain, with the rest looked up from reference TRBV5-1 and TRBJ2-5, is KAGVTQTPRYLIKTRGQQVTLSCSPISGHRSVSWYQQTPGQGLQFLFEYFSETQRNKGNFPGRFSGRQFSNSRSEMNVSTLELGDSALYLCASSFLVTSSYWETQYFGPGTRLLVL.

This clonotype was recorded a few times. The chain carries TRBV24-1 and TRBJ1-4, with TRBD1 as a possible D gene (5 bases). Germline CDR1 and CDR2: KGHDR and SFDVKD. V dropped 3 bases and J dropped 7 bases, with 17 bases sitting between them. This CDR3 is 16 amino acids long. CDR3: CATSDTRGPRIEKLFF. The CDR3 nucleotides are TGTGCCACCAGTGATACCCGGGGACCTAGGATTGAAAAACTGTTTTTT.

The chain links TRBV7-2 to TRBJ2-2, with unresolved D. V was cut by 5 bases and J by 7 bases, with 14 bases left in between. Germline-derived CDR1 and CDR2 are SGHTA and FQGNSA. There are 14 residues in the CDR3. CDR3 nucleotides: TGTGCCAGCAGCCGAGAATTGCGGAGCGGGGAGCTGTTTTTT. Encoded protein: CASSRELRSGELFF.

Ten or more counts support this clonotype. Written as DNA, the CDR3 is TGTGCCAGCAGCCCTACGCAGTATTTT. This encodes CASSPTQYF. This sequence joins TRBV9 and TRBJ2-3; D ambiguous. CDR1 is SGDLS and CDR2 is YYNGEE in the germline V gene. V was shortened by 4 bases and J by 8 bases, with 2 bases between the two germline ends. CDR3 size: 9 residues.

This rearrangement joins TRBV11-2 to TRBJ2-5; the D gene is possibly TRBD1 (5 bases). The length of the CDR3 is 15 residues. With 0 bases removed from V and 2 bases from J, the gap between germline ends came to 10 bases. Germline V gene data show CDR1 as SGHAT and CDR2 as FQNNGV. CDR3: CASSLDRDSQETQYF. In DNA form, the CDR3 reads TGTGCCAGCAGCTTAGATCGTGACAGTCAAGAGACCCAGTACTTC.

This chain links TRBV7-9 with TRBJ2-2; D might be TRBD2 (5 bases). CDR3 length: 15 residues. Per germline, CDR1 SEHNR and CDR2 FQNEAQ (reference sequence). V was shortened by 5 bases and J by 3 bases, with 13 bases between the two germline ends. CDR3 loop: CASSPDLADTGELFF. DNA of the CDR3: TGTGCCAGCAGCCCCGACCTAGCCGACACCGGGGAGCTGTTTTTT.

This clonotype was recorded a few times. In DNA form, the CDR3 reads TGTGCCAGCAGCCGACTCGGTGAAAAACTGTTTTTT. Translating gives CASSRLGEKLFF. The rearrangement joins TRBV12-3 or TRBV12-4 to TRBJ1-4; unclear D gene. The CDR3 runs to 12 residues. With 6 bases removed from V and 7 bases from J, the gap between germline ends came to 9 bases.